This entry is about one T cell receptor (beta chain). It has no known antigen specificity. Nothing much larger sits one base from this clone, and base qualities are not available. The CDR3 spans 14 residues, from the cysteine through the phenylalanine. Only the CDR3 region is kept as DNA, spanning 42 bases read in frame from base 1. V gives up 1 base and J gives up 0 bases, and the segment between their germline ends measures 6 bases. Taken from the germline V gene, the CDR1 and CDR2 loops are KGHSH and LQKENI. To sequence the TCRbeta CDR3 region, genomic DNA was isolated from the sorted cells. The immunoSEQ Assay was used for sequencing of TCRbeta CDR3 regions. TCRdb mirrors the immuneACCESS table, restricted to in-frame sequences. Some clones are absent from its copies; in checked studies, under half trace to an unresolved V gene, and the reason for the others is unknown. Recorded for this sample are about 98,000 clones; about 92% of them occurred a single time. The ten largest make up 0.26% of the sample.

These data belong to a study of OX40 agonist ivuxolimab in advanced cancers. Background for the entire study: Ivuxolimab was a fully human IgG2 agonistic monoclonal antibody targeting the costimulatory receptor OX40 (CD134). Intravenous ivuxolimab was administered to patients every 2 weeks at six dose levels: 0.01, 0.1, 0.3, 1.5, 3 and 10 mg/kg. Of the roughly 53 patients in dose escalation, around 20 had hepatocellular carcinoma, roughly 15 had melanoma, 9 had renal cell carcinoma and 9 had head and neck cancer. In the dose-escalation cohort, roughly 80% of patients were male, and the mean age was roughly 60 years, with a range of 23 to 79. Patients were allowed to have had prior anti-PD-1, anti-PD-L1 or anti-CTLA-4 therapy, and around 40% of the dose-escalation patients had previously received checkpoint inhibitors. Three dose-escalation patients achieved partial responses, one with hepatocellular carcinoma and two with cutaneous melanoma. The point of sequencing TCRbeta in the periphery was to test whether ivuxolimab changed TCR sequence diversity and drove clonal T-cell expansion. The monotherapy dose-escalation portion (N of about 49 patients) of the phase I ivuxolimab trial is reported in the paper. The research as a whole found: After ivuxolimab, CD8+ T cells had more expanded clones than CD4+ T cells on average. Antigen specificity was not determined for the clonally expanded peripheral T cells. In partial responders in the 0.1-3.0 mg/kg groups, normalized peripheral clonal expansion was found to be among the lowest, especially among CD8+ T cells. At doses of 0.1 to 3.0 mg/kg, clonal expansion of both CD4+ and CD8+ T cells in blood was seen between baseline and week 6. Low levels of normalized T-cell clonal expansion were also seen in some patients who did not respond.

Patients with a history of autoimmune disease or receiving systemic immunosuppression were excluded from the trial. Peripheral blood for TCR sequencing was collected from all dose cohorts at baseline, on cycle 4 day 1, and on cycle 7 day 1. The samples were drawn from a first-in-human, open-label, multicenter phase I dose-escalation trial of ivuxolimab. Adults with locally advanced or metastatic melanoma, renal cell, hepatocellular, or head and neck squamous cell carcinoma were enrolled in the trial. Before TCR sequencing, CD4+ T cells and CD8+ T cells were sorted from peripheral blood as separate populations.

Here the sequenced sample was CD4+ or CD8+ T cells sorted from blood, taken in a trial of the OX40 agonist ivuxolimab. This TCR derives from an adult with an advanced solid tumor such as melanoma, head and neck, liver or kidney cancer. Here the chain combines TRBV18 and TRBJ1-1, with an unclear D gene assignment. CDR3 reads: CASSPQGLNTEAFF. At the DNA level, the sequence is TGTGCCAGCTCACCACAAGGTTTGAACACTGAAGCTTTCTTT.